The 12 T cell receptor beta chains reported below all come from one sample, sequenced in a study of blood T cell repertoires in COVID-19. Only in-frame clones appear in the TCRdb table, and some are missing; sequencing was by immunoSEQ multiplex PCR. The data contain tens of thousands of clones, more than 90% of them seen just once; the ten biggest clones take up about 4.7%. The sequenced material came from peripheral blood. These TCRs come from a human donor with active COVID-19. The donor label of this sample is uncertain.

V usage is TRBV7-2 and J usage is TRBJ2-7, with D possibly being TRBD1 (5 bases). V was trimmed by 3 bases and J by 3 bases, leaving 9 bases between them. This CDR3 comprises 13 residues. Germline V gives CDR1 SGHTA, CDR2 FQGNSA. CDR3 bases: TGTGCCAGCAGCTTGGCAGGGCTCTACGAGCAGTACTTC. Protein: CASSLAGLYEQYF.

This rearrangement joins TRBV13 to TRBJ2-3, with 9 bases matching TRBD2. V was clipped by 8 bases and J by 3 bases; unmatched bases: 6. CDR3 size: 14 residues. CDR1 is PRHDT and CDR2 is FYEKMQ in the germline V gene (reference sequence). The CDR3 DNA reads TGTGCCAGCTTATTAGCGGGGGCAACAGATACGCAGTATTTT. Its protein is CASLLAGATDTQYF.

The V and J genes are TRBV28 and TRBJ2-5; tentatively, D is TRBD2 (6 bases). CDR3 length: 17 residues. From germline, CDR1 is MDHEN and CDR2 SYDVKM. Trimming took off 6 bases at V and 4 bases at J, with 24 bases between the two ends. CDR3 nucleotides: TGTGCCAGCAGCTACTCCCCTCACTCGCGGGGAGTAGAGACCCAGTACTTC. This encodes CASSYSPHSRGVETQYF.

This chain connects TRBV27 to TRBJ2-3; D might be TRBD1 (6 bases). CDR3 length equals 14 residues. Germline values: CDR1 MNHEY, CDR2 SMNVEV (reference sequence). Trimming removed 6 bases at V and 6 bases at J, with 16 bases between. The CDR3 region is CASSRTVNRDTQYF. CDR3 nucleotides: TGTGCCAGCAGCCGGACAGTGAATCGGGATACGCAGTATTTT.

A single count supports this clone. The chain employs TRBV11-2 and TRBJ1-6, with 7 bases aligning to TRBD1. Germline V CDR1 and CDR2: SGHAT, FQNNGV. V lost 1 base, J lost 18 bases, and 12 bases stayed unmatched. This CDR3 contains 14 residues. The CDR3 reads CASSLGPGGKVSHF. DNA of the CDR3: TGTGCCAGCAGCTTAGGGCCAGGGGGAAAGGTATCCCACTTT.

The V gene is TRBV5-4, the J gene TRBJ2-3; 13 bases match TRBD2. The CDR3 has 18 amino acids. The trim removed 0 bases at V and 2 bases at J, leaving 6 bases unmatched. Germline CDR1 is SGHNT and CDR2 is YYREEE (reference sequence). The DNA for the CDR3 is TGTGCCAGCAGCTTGGCAGGGGGACTAGCGGGGAACACAGATACGCAGTATTTT. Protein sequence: CASSLAGGLAGNTDTQYF.

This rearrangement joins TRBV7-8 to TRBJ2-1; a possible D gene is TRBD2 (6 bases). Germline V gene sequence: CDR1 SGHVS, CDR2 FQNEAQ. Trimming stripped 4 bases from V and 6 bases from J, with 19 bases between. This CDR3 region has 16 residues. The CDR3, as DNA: TGTGCCAGCAGCTCCGCCGAACGGGGGTTAGGCAATGAGCAGTTCTTC. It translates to CASSSAERGLGNEQFF.

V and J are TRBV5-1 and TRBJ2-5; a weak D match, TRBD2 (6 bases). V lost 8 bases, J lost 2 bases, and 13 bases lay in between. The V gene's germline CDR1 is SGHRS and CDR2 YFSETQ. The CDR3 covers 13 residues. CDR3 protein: CASAGLAQETQYF. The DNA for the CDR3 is TGCGCCAGTGCGGGACTCGCTCAAGAGACCCAGTACTTC.

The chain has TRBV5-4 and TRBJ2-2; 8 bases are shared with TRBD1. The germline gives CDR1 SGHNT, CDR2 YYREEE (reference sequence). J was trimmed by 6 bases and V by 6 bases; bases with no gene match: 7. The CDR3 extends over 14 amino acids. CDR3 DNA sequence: TGTGCCAGCATCCGGACAGGGACCCCCGGGGAGCTGTTTTTT. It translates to CASIRTGTPGELFF.

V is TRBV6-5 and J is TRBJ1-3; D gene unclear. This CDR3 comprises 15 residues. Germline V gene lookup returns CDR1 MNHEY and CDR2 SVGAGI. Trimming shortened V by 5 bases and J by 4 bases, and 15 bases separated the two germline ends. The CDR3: CASSRASRVGNTIYF. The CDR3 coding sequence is TGTGCCAGCAGTCGCGCGAGTAGAGTCGGAAACACCATATATTTT.

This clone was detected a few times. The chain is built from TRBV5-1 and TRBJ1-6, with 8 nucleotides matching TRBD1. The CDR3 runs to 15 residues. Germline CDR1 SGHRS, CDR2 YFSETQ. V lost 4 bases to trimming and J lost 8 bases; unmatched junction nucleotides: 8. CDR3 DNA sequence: TGCGCCAGCAGCCCATGGGACAGGACTGATTCACCCCTCCACTTT. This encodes CASSPWDRTDSPLHF. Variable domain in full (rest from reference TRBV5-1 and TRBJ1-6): KAGVTQTPRYLIKTRGQQVTLSCSPISGHRSVSWYQQTPGQGLQFLFEYFSETQRNKGNFPGRFSGRQFSNSRSEMNVSTLELGDSALYLCASSPWDRTDSPLHFGNGTRLTVT.

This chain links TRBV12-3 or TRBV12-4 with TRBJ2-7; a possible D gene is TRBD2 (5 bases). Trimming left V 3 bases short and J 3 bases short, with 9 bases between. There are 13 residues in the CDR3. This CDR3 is CASSFARGYEQYF. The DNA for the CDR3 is TGTGCCAGCAGTTTCGCCCGGGGCTACGAGCAGTACTTC.